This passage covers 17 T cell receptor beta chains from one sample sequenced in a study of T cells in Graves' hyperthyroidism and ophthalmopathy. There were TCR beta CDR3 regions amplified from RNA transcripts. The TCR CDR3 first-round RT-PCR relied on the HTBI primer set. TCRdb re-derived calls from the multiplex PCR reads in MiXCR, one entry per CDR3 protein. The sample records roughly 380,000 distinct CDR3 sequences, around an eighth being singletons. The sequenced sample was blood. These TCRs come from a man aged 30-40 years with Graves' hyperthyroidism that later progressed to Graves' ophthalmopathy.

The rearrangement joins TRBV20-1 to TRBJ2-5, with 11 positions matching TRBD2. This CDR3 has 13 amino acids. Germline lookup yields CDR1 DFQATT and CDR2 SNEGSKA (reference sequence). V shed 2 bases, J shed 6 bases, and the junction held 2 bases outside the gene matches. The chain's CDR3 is CSARTSGGQTQYF. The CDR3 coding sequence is TGCAGTGCTAGAACTAGCGGGGGTCAGACCCAGTACTTC.

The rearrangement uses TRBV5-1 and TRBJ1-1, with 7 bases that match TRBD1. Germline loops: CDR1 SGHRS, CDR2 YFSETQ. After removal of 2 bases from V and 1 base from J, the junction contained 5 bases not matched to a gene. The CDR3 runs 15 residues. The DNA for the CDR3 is TGCGCCAGCAGCTTACAGAACAGGGGGAACACTGAAGCTTTCTTT. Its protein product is CASSLQNRGNTEAFF. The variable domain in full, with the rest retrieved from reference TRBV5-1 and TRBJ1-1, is KAGVTQTPRYLIKTRGQQVTLSCSPISGHRSVSWYQQTPGQGLQFLFEYFSETQRNKGNFPGRFSGRQFSNSRSEMNVSTLELGDSALYLCASSLQNRGNTEAFFGQGTRLTVV.

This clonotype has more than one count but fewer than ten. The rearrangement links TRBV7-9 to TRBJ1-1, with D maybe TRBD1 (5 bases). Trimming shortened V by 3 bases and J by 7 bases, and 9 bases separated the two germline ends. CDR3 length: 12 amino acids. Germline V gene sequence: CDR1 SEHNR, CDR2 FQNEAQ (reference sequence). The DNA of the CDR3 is TGTGCCAGCAGCTTGGGGGACGGTGAAGCTTTCTTT. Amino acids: CASSLGDGEAFF.

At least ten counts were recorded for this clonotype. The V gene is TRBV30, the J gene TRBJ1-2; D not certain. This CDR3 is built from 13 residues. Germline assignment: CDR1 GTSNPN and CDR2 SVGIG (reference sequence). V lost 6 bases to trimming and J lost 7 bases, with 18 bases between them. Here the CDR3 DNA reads TGTGCCTGCGCCTACCCCGGGGTTCCTGGCTACACCTTC. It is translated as CACAYPGVPGYTF.

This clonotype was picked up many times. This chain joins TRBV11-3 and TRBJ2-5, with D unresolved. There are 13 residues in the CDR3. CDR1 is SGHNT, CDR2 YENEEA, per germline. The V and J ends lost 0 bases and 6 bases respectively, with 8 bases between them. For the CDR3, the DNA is TGTGCCAGCAGCTTAGAACGGGCTAAGACCCAGTACTTC. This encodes CASSLERAKTQYF.

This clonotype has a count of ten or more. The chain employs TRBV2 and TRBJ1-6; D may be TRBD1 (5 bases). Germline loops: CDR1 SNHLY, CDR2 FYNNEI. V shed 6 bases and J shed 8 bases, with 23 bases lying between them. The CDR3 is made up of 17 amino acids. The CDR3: CASSWGGVPLGDSPLHF. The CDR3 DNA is TGTGCCAGCAGCTGGGGGGGAGTACCTTTAGGGGATTCACCCCTCCACTTT.

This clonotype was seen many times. The CDR3 DNA is TGTGCCAGCAGCTTAGGCCTTTACGGAAACACTGAAGCTTTCTTT. Amino acid sequence: CASSLGLYGNTEAFF. This chain connects TRBV13 to TRBJ1-1; D remains unclear. The CDR3 is made up of 15 amino acids. V shed 0 bases and J shed 2 bases, with 10 bases lying between them. Germline V lookup: CDR1 PRHDT, CDR2 FYEKMQ (reference sequence).

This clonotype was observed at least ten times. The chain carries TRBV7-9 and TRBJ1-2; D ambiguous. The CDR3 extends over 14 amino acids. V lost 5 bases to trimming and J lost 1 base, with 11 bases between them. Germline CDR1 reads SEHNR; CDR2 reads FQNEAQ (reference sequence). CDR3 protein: CASSVLQNNYGYTF. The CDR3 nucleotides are TGTGCCAGCAGCGTCTTACAGAATAACTATGGCTACACCTTC. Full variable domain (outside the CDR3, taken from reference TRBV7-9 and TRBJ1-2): DTGVSQNPRHKITKRGQNVTFRCDPISEHNRLYWYRQTLGQGPEFLTYFQNEAQLEKSRLLSDRFSAERPKGSFSTLEIQRTEQGDSAMYLCASSVLQNNYGYTFGSGTRLTVV.

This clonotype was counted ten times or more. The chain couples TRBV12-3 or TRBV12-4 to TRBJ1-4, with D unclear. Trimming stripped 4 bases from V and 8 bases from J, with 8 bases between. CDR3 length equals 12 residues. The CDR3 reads CASSSAMEKLFF. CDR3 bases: TGTGCCAGCAGTTCCGCCATGGAAAAACTGTTTTTT.

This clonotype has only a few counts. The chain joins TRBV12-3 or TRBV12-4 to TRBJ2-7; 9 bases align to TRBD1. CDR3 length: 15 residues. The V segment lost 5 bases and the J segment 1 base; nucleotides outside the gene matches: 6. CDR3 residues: CASSPTGTGSYEQYF. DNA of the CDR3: TGTGCCAGCAGTCCAACCGGGACAGGGTCCTACGAGCAGTACTTC.

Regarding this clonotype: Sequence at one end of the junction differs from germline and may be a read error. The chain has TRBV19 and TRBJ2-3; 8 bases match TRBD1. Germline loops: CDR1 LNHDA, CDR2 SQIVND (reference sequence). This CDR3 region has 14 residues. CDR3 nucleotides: TGTGCCAGCAGTAAGACAGGGGATTCAGGTACGCAGTATTTT. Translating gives CASSKTGDSGTQYF.

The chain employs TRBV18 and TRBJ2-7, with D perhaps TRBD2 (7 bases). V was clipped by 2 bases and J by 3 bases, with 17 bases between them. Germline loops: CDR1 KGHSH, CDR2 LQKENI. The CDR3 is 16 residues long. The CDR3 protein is CASSPGGLGGLYEQYF. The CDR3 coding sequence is TGTGCCAGCTCACCAGGGGGGCTCGGGGGGCTCTACGAGCAGTACTTC. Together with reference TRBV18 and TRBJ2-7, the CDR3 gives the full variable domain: NAGVMQNPRHLVRRRGQEARLRCSPMKGHSHVYWYRQLPEEGLKFMVYLQKENIIDESGMPKERFSAEFPKEGPSILRIQQVVRGDSAAYFCASSPGGLGGLYEQYFGPGTRLTVT.

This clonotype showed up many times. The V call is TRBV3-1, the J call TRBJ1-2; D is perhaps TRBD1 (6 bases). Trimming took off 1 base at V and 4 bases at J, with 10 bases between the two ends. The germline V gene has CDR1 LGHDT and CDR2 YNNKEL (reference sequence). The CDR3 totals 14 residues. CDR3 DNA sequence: TGTGCCAGCAGCCAAGGACAGGCCTTCTATGGCTACACCTTC. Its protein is CASSQGQAFYGYTF.

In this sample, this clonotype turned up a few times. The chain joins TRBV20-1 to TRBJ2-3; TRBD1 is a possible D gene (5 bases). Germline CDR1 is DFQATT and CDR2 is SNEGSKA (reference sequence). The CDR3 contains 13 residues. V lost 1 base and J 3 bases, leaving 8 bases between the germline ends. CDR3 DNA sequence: TGCAGTGCTAGAGGACAGCTAACAGATACGCAGTATTTT. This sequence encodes CSARGQLTDTQYF.

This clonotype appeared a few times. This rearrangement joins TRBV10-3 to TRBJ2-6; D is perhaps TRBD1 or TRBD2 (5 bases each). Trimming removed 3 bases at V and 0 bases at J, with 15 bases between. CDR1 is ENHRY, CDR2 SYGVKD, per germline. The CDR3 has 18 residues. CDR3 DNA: TGTGCCATCAGTGAAGTGTGGGGCGACTACTCTGGGGCCAACGTCCTGACTTTC. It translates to CAISEVWGDYSGANVLTF.

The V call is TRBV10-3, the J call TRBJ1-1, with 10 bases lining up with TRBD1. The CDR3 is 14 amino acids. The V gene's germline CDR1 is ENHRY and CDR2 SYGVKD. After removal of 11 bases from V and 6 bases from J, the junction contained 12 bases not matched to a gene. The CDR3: CAVETGGAYAEAFF. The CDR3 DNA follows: TGTGCCGTCGAGACAGGGGGCGCTTACGCTGAAGCTTTCTTT.

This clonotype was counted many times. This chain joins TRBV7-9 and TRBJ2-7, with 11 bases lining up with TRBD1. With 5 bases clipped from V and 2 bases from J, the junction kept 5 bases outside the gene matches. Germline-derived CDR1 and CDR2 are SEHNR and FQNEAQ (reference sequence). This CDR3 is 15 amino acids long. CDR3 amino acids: CASSVPGQGAYEQYF. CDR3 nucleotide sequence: TGTGCCAGCAGCGTTCCGGGACAGGGGGCCTACGAGCAGTACTTC.